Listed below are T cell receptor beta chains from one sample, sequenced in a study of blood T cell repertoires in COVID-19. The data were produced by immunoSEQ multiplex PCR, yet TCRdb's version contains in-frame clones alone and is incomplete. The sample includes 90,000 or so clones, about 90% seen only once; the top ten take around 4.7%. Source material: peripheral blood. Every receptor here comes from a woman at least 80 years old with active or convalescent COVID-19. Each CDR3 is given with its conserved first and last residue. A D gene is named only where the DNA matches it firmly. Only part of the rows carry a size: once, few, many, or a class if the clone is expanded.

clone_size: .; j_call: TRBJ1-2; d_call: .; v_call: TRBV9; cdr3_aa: CASSVGTVGYGYTF; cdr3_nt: TGTGCCAGCAGCGTAGGGACAGTCGGCTATGGCTACACCTTC
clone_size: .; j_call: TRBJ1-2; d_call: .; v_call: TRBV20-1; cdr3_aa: CSASARVSGYTF; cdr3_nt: TGCAGTGCTAGTGCGAGGGTGAGTGGCTACACCTTC
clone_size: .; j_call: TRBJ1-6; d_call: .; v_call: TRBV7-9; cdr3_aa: CASSYTNSPLHF; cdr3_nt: TGTGCCAGCAGCTATACAAATTCACCCCTCCACTTT
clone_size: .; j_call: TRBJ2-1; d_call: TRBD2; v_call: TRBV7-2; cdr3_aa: CASSLGGGSLDEQFF; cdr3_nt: TGTGCCAGCAGCTTAGGAGGCGGGAGTTTGGATGAGCAGTTCTTC
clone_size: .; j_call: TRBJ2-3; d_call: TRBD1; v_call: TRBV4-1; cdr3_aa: CASSLQDRSSTDTQYF; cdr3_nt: TGCGCCAGCAGCCTACAGGACAGGTCCAGCACAGATACGCAGTATTTT
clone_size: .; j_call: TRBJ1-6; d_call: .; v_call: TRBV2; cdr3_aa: CASRYSTGPNSPLHF; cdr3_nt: TGTGCCAGCAGATACTCGACAGGCCCGAATTCACCCCTCCACTTT
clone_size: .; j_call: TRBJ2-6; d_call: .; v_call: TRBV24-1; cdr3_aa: CATSPGHNSGANVLTF; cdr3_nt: TGTGCCACCAGCCCGGGACACAACTCTGGGGCCAACGTCCTGACTTTC
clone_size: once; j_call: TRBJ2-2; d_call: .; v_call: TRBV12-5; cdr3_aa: CASGLATRSPGTGELFF; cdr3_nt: TGTGCTAGTGGTTTGGCCACCAGGTCTCCAGGCACCGGGGAGCTGTTTTTT
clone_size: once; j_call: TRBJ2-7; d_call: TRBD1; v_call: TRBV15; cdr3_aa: CATSRYPLDRVSYEQYF; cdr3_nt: TGTGCCACCAGCAGATACCCTTTGGACAGGGTCTCCTACGAGCAGTACTTC
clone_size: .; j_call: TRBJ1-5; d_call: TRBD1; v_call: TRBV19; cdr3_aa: CASSMVETGGDQPQHF; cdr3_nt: TGTGCCAGTAGTATGGTCGAGACAGGGGGGGATCAGCCCCAGCATTTT
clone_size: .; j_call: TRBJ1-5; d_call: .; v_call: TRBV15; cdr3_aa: CATSTLGGAGQPQHF; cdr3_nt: TGTGCCACCAGCACTCTCGGAGGGGCAGGTCAGCCCCAGCATTTT
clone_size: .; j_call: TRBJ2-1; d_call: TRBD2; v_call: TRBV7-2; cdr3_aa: CASSPPGGAGVKEQFF; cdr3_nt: TGTGCCAGCAGCCCTCCGGGTGGGGCGGGAGTTAAAGAGCAGTTCTTC
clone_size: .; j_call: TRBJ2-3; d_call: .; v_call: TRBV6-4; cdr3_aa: CASSVAGGRADTQYF; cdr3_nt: TGTGCCAGCAGTGTGGCAGGGGGGCGAGCAGATACGCAGTATTTT
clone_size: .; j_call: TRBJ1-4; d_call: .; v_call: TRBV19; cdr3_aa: CASSIGGNEKLFF; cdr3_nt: TGTGCCAGTAGTATAGGCGGGAACGAAAAACTGTTTTTT
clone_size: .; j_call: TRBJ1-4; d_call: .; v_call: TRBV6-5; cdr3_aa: CASSFRSNGLNEKLFF; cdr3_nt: TGTGCCAGCAGTTTCCGGTCGAATGGGCTTAATGAAAAACTGTTTTTT
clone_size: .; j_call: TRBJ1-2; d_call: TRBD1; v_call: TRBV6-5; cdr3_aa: CASRGQGAGNYGYTF; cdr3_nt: TGTGCCAGCAGAGGACAGGGGGCGGGAAACTATGGCTACACCTTC
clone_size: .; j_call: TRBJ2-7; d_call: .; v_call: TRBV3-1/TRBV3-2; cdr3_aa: CASSPRLNEQYF; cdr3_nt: TGTGCCAGCAGCCCCCGACTCAACGAGCAGTACTTC